This TCR beta chain derives from a study of monozygotic twins with inflammatory bowel disease. CDR3 length: 14 amino acids. TCRdb re-called the 5' RACE reads; one entry per CDR3 protein, DNA not given. Its table lists about 450,000 distinct CDR3 sequences. The sequence was collected from a human donor with ulcerative colitis or Crohn's disease, or a healthy co-twin of an affected twin (not recorded which). Sequenced sample: blood. The chain couples TRBV12-3 or TRBV12-4 to TRBJ1-4; TCRdb lists TRBD1, though no DNA is available to test this call. CDR3 residues: CASSPRRGREKLFF.